The 26 T cell receptor beta chains listed next were all sequenced from one sample in a study of T-cell memory formation after mild COVID-19. Each CDR3 protein is one row after TCRdb ran MiXCR on the 5' RACE reads. The profile shows roughly 320,000 distinct CDR3 sequences, over 25% of them singletons. Sequenced: PBMCs or a T cell subset sorted from them (not recorded which). The receptor source for this set is an adult woman who had mild COVID-19 (a few samples of this study predate the infection). Cell type and time point are not known.

This chain links TRBV7-2 with TRBJ2-3, with 7 bases lining up with TRBD1. CDR1 and CDR2 (germline): SGHTA, FQGNSA. CDR3 length: 18 amino acids. V lost 5 bases to trimming and J lost 0 bases; unmatched junction nucleotides: 14. The CDR3 DNA sequence: TGTGCCAGCAGCACGCCCTCAGGGGGATCGACTAGCACAGATACGCAGTATTTT. Amino acids: CASSTPSGGSTSTDTQYF.

The chain carries TRBV4-3 and TRBJ2-7, with D tentatively TRBD1 (5 bases). The CDR3 totals 15 residues. With 0 bases removed from V and 2 bases from J, the gap between germline ends came to 11 bases. Germline V gives CDR1 LGHNA, CDR2 YSLEER. The CDR3 nucleotides read TGCGCCAGCAGCCAAGAGAGGACACCGACCTACGAGCAGTACTTC. Translating it yields CASSQERTPTYEQYF.

This clonotype has a handful of counts. The V gene is TRBV7-9, the J gene TRBJ2-2; unclear D gene. Trimming cost V 0 bases and J 1 base, with 6 bases left between them. Germline V gives CDR1 SEHNR, CDR2 FQNEAQ (reference sequence). The CDR3 is 15 residues long. The CDR3 nucleotides read TGTGCCAGCAGCTTAGCGCCGATGAACACCGGGGAGCTGTTTTTT. As protein: CASSLAPMNTGELFF.

This clonotype was picked up a small number of times. The chain employs TRBV6-6 and TRBJ2-3; D uncertain. Deletions cut 2 bases from V and 5 bases from J, with 14 bases between. The germline CDR1 and CDR2 sequences are MNHNY and SVGAGI (reference sequence). The length of the CDR3 is 15 residues. This CDR3 is CASSYLLGSGDTQYF. The CDR3 DNA sequence: TGTGCCAGCAGTTACCTTCTGGGCAGTGGAGATACGCAGTATTTT.

This clonotype was counted between two and nine times. The chain joins TRBV11-2 to TRBJ2-5; 7 bases map to TRBD2. CDR3 size: 17 residues. Germline V lookup: CDR1 SGHAT, CDR2 FQNNGV. V lost 5 bases to trimming and J lost 5 bases; unmatched junction nucleotides: 17. CDR3 in amino acids: CASSASGGTFWGETQYF. CDR3 coding DNA: TGTGCCAGCAGCGCCTCGGGGGGAACTTTCTGGGGTGAGACCCAGTACTTC.

This rearrangement joins TRBV12-3 or TRBV12-4 to TRBJ2-3; 8 bases line up with TRBD2. This CDR3 comprises 15 residues. The ends lost 3 bases at V and 2 bases at J; junction bases unmatched: 4. CDR3 DNA sequence: TGTGCCAGCAGTTTCGCGGGGGGTATCACAGATACGCAGTATTTT. Protein sequence: CASSFAGGITDTQYF.

The rearrangement links TRBV3-1 to TRBJ2-7; D not certain. The germline gives CDR1 LGHDT, CDR2 YNNKEL (reference sequence). This CDR3 is 11 amino acids long. V was shortened by 3 bases and J by 2 bases, with 2 bases between the two germline ends. DNA of the CDR3: TGTGCCAGCAGCCATGCCTACGAGCAGTACTTC. Protein product: CASSHAYEQYF.

The V gene is TRBV20-1, the J gene TRBJ2-7; 11 bases line up with TRBD1. V was pared by 6 bases and J by 3 bases, with 4 bases of the junction left unmatched. This CDR3 is built from 13 residues. Germline lookup yields CDR1 DFQATT and CDR2 SNEGSKA (reference sequence). CDR3 amino acids: CSAQGQGVYEQYF. In DNA form, the CDR3 reads TGCAGTGCCCAGGGACAGGGGGTCTACGAGCAGTACTTC.

The CDR3 spells CASSLGTGPSPLHF. CDR3 bases: TGTGCCAGCAGCTTGGGGACAGGGCCATCACCCCTCCACTTT. The J gene is TRBJ1-6, the V gene TRBV11-2; 9 nucleotides match TRBD1. Trimming removed 3 bases from V and 10 bases from J; junction bases left unmatched: 4. Looked up from germline, CDR1 is SGHAT and CDR2 is FQNNGV. The CDR3 has 14 residues.

The chain combines TRBV12-3 or TRBV12-4 with TRBJ2-1, with 9 bases lining up with TRBD2. This CDR3 region has 18 residues. J lost 5 bases, V lost 0 bases, and 11 bases had no gene match. The CDR3 nucleotides are TGTGCCAGCAGTTTAGCAGGGGTTGGGACTAGCCGAAACAATGAGCAGTTCTTC. Residues: CASSLAGVGTSRNNEQFF.

A few counts support this clonotype. V and J are TRBV6-1 and TRBJ1-2; D is uncertain. Deletions cut 4 bases from V and 0 bases from J, with 9 bases between. The CDR3 runs 14 residues. The germline CDR1 and CDR2 sequences are MNHNS and SASEGT. The CDR3 here is CASSAGVPNYGYTF. DNA for the CDR3: TGTGCCAGCAGTGCAGGCGTCCCTAACTATGGCTACACCTTC.

This clonotype was seen more than once but under ten times. The chain combines TRBV12-3 or TRBV12-4 with TRBJ1-6; D gene uncertain. V lost 7 bases and J 3 bases, leaving 7 bases between the germline ends. The CDR3 is made up of 13 amino acids. The CDR3 coding sequence is TGTGCCAGCAACCAAGACTATAATTCACCCCTCCACTTT. This gives the protein CASNQDYNSPLHF.

A few counts support this clonotype. The V gene is TRBV4-3, the J gene TRBJ1-1; D possibly corresponds to TRBD1 (6 bases). The germline gives CDR1 LGHNA, CDR2 YSLEER. This CDR3 has 15 amino acids. Trimming left V 0 bases short and J 5 bases short, with 13 bases between. CDR3 in amino acids: CASSQDAQGRTEAFF. The DNA for the CDR3 is TGCGCCAGCAGCCAAGATGCCCAGGGGAGGACTGAAGCTTTCTTT.

The sample holds a few counts of this clonotype. This chain uses TRBV20-1 with TRBJ2-3; 10 bases are shared with TRBD2. CDR3 size: 17 residues. Germline CDR1 and CDR2: DFQATT and SNEGSKA (reference sequence). V was clipped by 0 bases and J by 4 bases; unmatched bases: 10. DNA for the CDR3: TGCAGTGCTAGAGATCAAATTCCTAGCGGGAGAGCAGATACGCAGTATTTT. Its protein is CSARDQIPSGRADTQYF.

The chain employs TRBV24-1 and TRBJ2-5; D ambiguous. V lost 0 bases, J lost 0 bases, and 7 bases lay in between. There are 15 residues in the CDR3. CDR1 is KGHDR and CDR2 is SFDVKD in the germline V gene. The CDR3, as DNA: TGTGCCACCAGTGATTTGGCAGCCGACCAAGAGACCCAGTACTTC. Translated, it gives CATSDLAADQETQYF.

There are a few counts of this clonotype. The gene calls are TRBV6-5 and TRBJ2-7; D may be TRBD1 or TRBD2 (5 bases each). CDR3 length: 16 residues. The germline CDR1 and CDR2 sequences are MNHEY and SVGAGI. V dropped 4 bases and J dropped 3 bases, with 19 bases sitting between them. The CDR3 sequence: CASSFTGTQINYEQYF. CDR3 DNA: TGTGCCAGCAGTTTTACCGGGACCCAAATAAACTACGAGCAGTACTTC.

The V gene is TRBV7-8, the J gene TRBJ2-5; D ambiguous. Germline V CDR1 and CDR2: SGHVS, FQNEAQ. V lost 5 bases, J lost 5 bases, and 15 bases lay in between. This CDR3 is 14 amino acids long. The CDR3 DNA follows: TGTGCCAGCAGCCTCCGGTGGGTCGGGGAGACCCAGTACTTC. Residues: CASSLRWVGETQYF.

This clonotype has only a few counts. The V gene is TRBV4-1, the J gene TRBJ1-2; D may be TRBD1 (6 bases). The CDR3 covers 15 residues. Trimming removed 1 base at V and 4 bases at J, with 13 bases between. The germline CDR1 and CDR2 sequences are MGHRA and YSYEKL. The CDR3 nucleotides are TGCGCCAGCAGCCAAGGTCCTGAGGGGGGCTATGGCTACACCTTC. It codes for CASSQGPEGGYGYTF.

The chain recombines TRBV2 with TRBJ1-5; TRBD1 might be the D (5 bases). The CDR3 contains 14 residues. The germline V gene has CDR1 SNHLY and CDR2 FYNNEI. V lost 6 bases to trimming and J lost 1 base, with 10 bases between them. CDR3 DNA: TGTGCCAGCAGGCTGCGACAGAGCAATCAGCCCCAGCATTTT. As protein: CASRLRQSNQPQHF. Full variable domain (remainder filled in from reference TRBV2 and TRBJ1-5): EPEVTQTPSHQVTQMGQEVILRCVPISNHLYFYWYRQILGQKVEFLVSFYNNEISEKSEIFDDQFSVERPDGSNFTLKIRSTKLEDSAMYFCASRLRQSNQPQHFGDGTRLSIL.

J is TRBJ2-7 and V is TRBV7-9; D not resolved. V lost 1 base and J 9 bases, leaving 10 bases between the germline ends. This CDR3 has 12 residues. CDR1 and CDR2 from the germline V gene are SEHNR and FQNEAQ (reference sequence). In DNA, the CDR3 is TGTGCCAGCAGCTTAGAACCGACCTCGCAGTACTTC. This sequence encodes CASSLEPTSQYF.

This clonotype showed up just a few times. V usage is TRBV5-1 and J usage is TRBJ2-7; D is possibly TRBD1 (5 bases). Per germline, CDR1 SGHRS and CDR2 YFSETQ. The ends were cut back, 1 base at V and 3 bases at J, with 8 bases in the middle. CDR3 length equals 13 residues. For the CDR3, the DNA is TGCGCCAGCAGCTTGACACAGGACTACGAGCAGTACTTC. This encodes CASSLTQDYEQYF. Looking up the rest from reference TRBV5-1 and TRBJ2-7 gives the full variable domain: KAGVTQTPRYLIKTRGQQVTLSCSPISGHRSVSWYQQTPGQGLQFLFEYFSETQRNKGNFPGRFSGRQFSNSRSEMNVSTLELGDSALYLCASSLTQDYEQYFGPGTRLTVT.

The chain combines TRBV5-1 with TRBJ1-1; 10 nucleotides agree with TRBD1. J was trimmed by 4 bases and V by 0 bases; bases with no gene match: 9. The CDR3 is made up of 17 amino acids. Germline-derived CDR1 and CDR2 are SGHRS and YFSETQ. CDR3 DNA: TGCGCCAGCAGCTTGGGTGCGGGACAGGGGATGGGCACTGAAGCTTTCTTT. Translating it yields CASSLGAGQGMGTEAFF.

The CDR3 protein is CASRRDRGDGYGYTF. CDR3 in DNA: TGTGCCAGCAGGCGGGACAGGGGTGACGGCTATGGCTACACCTTC. The chain employs TRBV7-9 and TRBJ1-2, with 10 bases lining up with TRBD1. Per germline, CDR1 SEHNR and CDR2 FQNEAQ (reference sequence). This CDR3 region has 15 residues. Unmatched junction bases numbered 8, after V lost 6 bases and J lost 4 bases.

The CDR3 sequence is CASSLTIGGGTRANYGYTF. CDR3 nucleotides: TGTGCCAGCAGCTTAACGATAGGCGGCGGAACCAGAGCTAACTATGGCTACACCTTC. The chain carries TRBV7-3 and TRBJ1-2; D not certain. The CDR3 consists of 19 residues. CDR1 SGHTA and CDR2 FQGTGA come from the germline V gene. The germline V and J ends were trimmed by 0 bases and 0 bases, with 20 bases remaining between them.

The rearrangement joins TRBV28 to TRBJ2-1, with a tentative D call TRBD1 (6 bases). The CDR3 spans 12 residues. Germline values: CDR1 MDHEN, CDR2 SYDVKM. Trimming pared 6 bases from V and 5 bases from J, leaving 8 bases between. CDR3 in amino acids: CASRQGNNEQFF. The CDR3 DNA follows: TGTGCCAGCAGACAGGGAAACAATGAGCAGTTCTTC. Combining the CDR3 with reference TRBV28 and TRBJ2-1 gives the whole variable domain DVKVTQSSRYLVKRTGEKVFLECVQDMDHENMFWYRQDPGLGLRLIYFSYDVKMKEKGDIPEGYSVSREKKERFSLILESASTNQTSMYLCASRQGNNEQFFGPGTRLTVL.

Only a few counts were recorded for this clonotype. CDR3: CASSLRGARLRSYNEQFF. For the CDR3, the DNA is TGTGCCAGCAGCTTGCGTGGCGCGCGCCTCCGATCCTACAATGAGCAGTTCTTC. The V call is TRBV7-9, the J call TRBJ2-1; D remains ambiguous. The CDR3 spans 18 residues. Per the germline V gene, CDR1 is SEHNR and CDR2 is FQNEAQ (reference sequence). With 3 bases removed from V and 1 base from J, the gap between germline ends came to 19 bases. Using reference TRBV7-9 and TRBJ2-1 for the parts outside the CDR3, the full variable domain is DTGVSQNPRHKITKRGQNVTFRCDPISEHNRLYWYRQTLGQGPEFLTYFQNEAQLEKSRLLSDRFSAERPKGSFSTLEIQRTEQGDSAMYLCASSLRGARLRSYNEQFFGPGTRLTVL.